This TCR beta chain is from a study of blood T cell repertoires in COVID-19. In the study overall: PBMCs, B-cell-depleted T cells, or T cells provided the cDNA or gDNA that made up the material.

The protocol was immunoSEQ multiplex PCR, while the TCRdb copy is restricted to in-frame clones and leaves out a portion. The sample carries some 530,000 clones, more than 85% recorded once. In assigning cohorts, the study relied on participant-reported clinical history. Donors of Cohort 3 who recovered were those that had two negative PCRs, clearance, or symptom resolution. CDR1 and CDR2 (germline): LGHNT, FRNRAP. This CDR3 has 13 amino acids. Trimming removed 6 bases from V and 0 bases from J, with 7 bases in between. This chain connects TRBV12-5 to TRBJ2-3; D is uncertain. The receptor was isolated from a woman aged 60-75 years who had recovered from COVID-19. Sequencing was carried out using PBMCs or T cells enriched from blood (not recorded which). This CDR3 reads CASGVGSTDTQYF. The CDR3 DNA reads as TGTGCTAGTGGGGTCGGGAGCACAGATACGCAGTATTTT. Looking up the rest from reference TRBV12-5 and TRBJ2-3 gives the full variable domain: DARVTQTPRHKVTEMGQEVTMRCQPILGHNTVFWYRQTMMQGLELLAYFRNRAPLDDSGMPKDRFSAEMPDATLATLKIQPSEPRDSAVYFCASGVGSTDTQYFGPGTRLTVL.